Following are 5 T cell receptor beta chains from one sample sequenced in a study of CD8 T cells in ankylosing spondylitis. Each CDR3 protein is one row after TCRdb ran MiXCR on the 5' RACE reads. The table has about 120,000 distinct CDR3 sequences, roughly 15% seen once. Sequencing input: blood, either unsorted or a sorted T cell fraction (not recorded which). The receptors stem from a female donor with ankylosing spondylitis or in good health (not recorded which).

In the case of this clonotype: This sequence may be a read error, since a much larger clone differs from it by one base. The chain recombines TRBV11-2 with TRBJ2-3; tentative D call: TRBD1 (6 bases). The V end lost 4 bases, the J end lost 6 bases, and 8 bases lay between the germline ends. The CDR3 runs to 12 residues. CDR1 and CDR2 (germline): SGHAT, FQNNGV. The CDR3 coding sequence is TGTGCCAGCAGCTCCGACAGGGATACGCAGTATTTT. Protein: CASSSDRDTQYF.

This clonotype showed up many times. The chain employs TRBV6-4 and TRBJ1-1, with TRBD1 matching over 9 bases. J lost 7 bases, V lost 8 bases, and 11 bases had no gene match. Germline values: CDR1 MRHNA, CDR2 SNTAGT. This CDR3 is 14 amino acids long. The CDR3 reads CASSTGQGAGEAFF. CDR3 nucleotides: TGTGCCAGCTCTACGGGACAGGGCGCCGGTGAAGCTTTCTTT.

The chain couples TRBV11-2 to TRBJ2-4, with unresolved D. Per the germline V gene, CDR1 is SGHAT and CDR2 is FQNNGV. CDR3 length: 13 residues. The V end lost 0 bases, the J end lost 6 bases, and 6 bases lay between the germline ends. The CDR3 nucleotides read TGTGCCAGCAGCTTAGAAGCTAGAAACATTCAGTACTTC. Amino acid sequence: CASSLEARNIQYF.

A few counts support this clonotype. CDR3 in DNA: TGTGCCAGCAGTGAAGCCTTAACATTAGGACAGCCGGCATCTAGCTCCTACAATGAGCAGTTCTTC. Protein: CASSEALTLGQPASSSYNEQFF. The chain couples TRBV2 to TRBJ2-1, with a tentative D call TRBD1 (6 bases). The CDR3 totals 22 residues. The germline gives CDR1 SNHLY, CDR2 FYNNEI. Trimming shortened V by 0 bases and J by 0 bases, and 27 bases separated the two germline ends.

The chain employs TRBV20-1 and TRBJ1-5, with a possible D match to TRBD1 (5 bases). CDR1 DFQATT and CDR2 SNEGSKA come from the germline V gene (reference sequence). Trimming removed 0 bases from V and 0 bases from J, with 18 bases in between. This CDR3 comprises 18 residues. The DNA of the CDR3 is TGCAGTGCTAGAGATGAACGAGGGGCCCATTATAGCAATCAGCCCCAGCATTTT. Amino acids: CSARDERGAHYSNQPQHF.